This TCR beta chain is drawn from a study of regulatory T cells. Study conclusions and caveats: Patient repertoires had restricted TRB V-J pairs and skewed V and J usage, most in Tregs. Hydrophobic residues at CDR3 positions 6 and 7 were enriched in conventional CD4+ T cells of CD3G-deficient patients.

Remarks on this clone: The target antigen is unknown.

Germline V CDR1 and CDR2: MGHRA, YSYEKL. Trimming removed 0 bases from V and 6 bases from J, with 14 bases in between. CDR3 length equals 15 residues. Autoimmunity was present in every CD3G-deficient patient, worse in two. Patients, 2 to 39 years old, had expanded memory T-cell proportions. CD4+ T cells were divided by sorting: CD25-high CD127-low Tregs, CD25-low CD127-high conventional cells. Amplification used 52 TRBV primers and 13 TRBJ primers. Sequencing used immunoSEQ multiplex PCR; TCRdb keeps in-frame clones, though not all of them. The table includes about 35,000 clones, about nine tenths detected once.

The receptor was isolated from a person aged 18-35 years with CD3G deficiency. The specimen sequenced was conventional CD4+ T cells sorted from blood. V gene TRBV4-1 combines with J gene TRBJ1-2, with D maybe TRBD1 (6 bases). In nucleotides, the CDR3 is TGCGCCAGCAGCCAAGATGGCAGGCCAGGGGATGGCTACACCTTC. The encoded protein is CASSQDGRPGDGYTF.